The T cell receptor (beta chain) under discussion was sequenced for a study of lymphopenia after photon versus proton radiotherapy. The CDR3 covers 13 residues. CDR1 is SEHNR, CDR2 FQNEAQ, per germline (reference sequence). V gave up 8 bases and J gave up 3 bases, with 11 bases separating them. The table came from immunoSEQ multiplex PCR; TCRdb's copy has only in-frame clones and leaves some out. The repertoire includes 20,000 to 25,000 clones, around 85% of them detected once, and around a sixth sits in the top ten. The V and J genes are TRBV7-9 and TRBJ1-5, with D maybe TRBD1 (5 bases). This receptor was obtained from a man in his 60s with pancreatic cancer. Source: peripheral blood, taken from a patient treated with photon-based radiotherapy. This CDR3 is CASHGTDNQPQHF. The CDR3 coding sequence is TGTGCCAGCCACGGGACGGACAATCAGCCCCAGCATTTT.